This TCR beta chain was recovered during a study of tumor and adjacent non-tumor tissue in lung cancer. A remark on this clonotype: The junction and the germline gene differ at one end; a read error may be behind it.

A modified ARM-PCR protocol with three rounds of nested PCR amplified TCRbeta. TCRdb reanalysed the multiplex PCR reads using MiXCR and keeps one entry per CDR3 protein. In the table there are roughly 140,000 distinct CDR3 sequences, around 66% of which are singletons. RNA was extracted from bulk tissue without any cell sorting. CDR3 size: 15 residues. The germline gives CDR1 MNHEY, CDR2 SVGAGI. The receptor was isolated from a man in his fifties or sixties with small cell lung cancer. The rearrangement links TRBV6-5 to TRBJ1-4; TRBD1 agrees at 10 bases. Material: lung tumor tissue. The CDR3 is CASSVTGGLAENLFF. Written as DNA, the CDR3 is TGTGCCAGCAGTGTGACAGGGGGCTTGGCGGAAAATCTGTTTTTT.